This TCR beta chain was recorded in a study of T cells after yellow fever vaccination (dated by TCRdb to 2018 to 2020). In terms of the full investigation: The SMART-Seq v4 Ultra Low Input RNA kit was used to prepare libraries from fractions with low cell numbers. To follow T-cell clones before and after both primary and booster YFV17D yellow fever vaccination, bulk TCR alpha and beta repertoires underwent longitudinal sequencing. Two healthy male donors made up the cohort, one aged 18 to 30 years and the other aged 30 to 40 years. Blood was collected at multiple timepoints before and after primary and secondary immunization, and bulk PBMC replicates and cell subsets were isolated.

Between the V and J ends, shortened by 4 bases and 5 bases respectively, the junction contains 15 bases. From the germline V gene (reference sequence), CDR1 is LNHNV and CDR2 is YYDKDF. The CDR3 has 14 amino acids, counting the end cysteine and phenylalanine. CDR3 DNA only is kept here, 42 bases in frame from base 1. A few counts support this clonotype. Its antigen specificity is not known. Base qualities are not recorded, but no much larger clone differs from it by a single base. The intended sense of this specimen's treatment or condition label: live attenuated yellow fever vaccine strain. PBMCs were isolated from peripheral blood using a standard Ficoll-Paque protocol. Dynabeads CD4 and CD8 positive selection kits were used to isolate the CD4 and CD8 T-cell fractions. TriZol was used to extract RNA from bulk PBMCs, from CD4 and CD8 fractions, and from dextramer-positive and dextramer-negative fractions.

On the study overall, not on this receptor specifically: A small fraction of clonotypes showed up in both the CD4 and CD8 compartments, probably as a result of convergent recombination. The secondary T-cell response was found to be weaker but faster than the primary response, with a peak reached on day 5 rather than on day 15. Computational filtering was required because FACS-sorted repertoires could contain abundant contaminating clonotypes from the bulk population. Most clones expanded after primary vaccination were re-detected after the booster (approximately 95% of CD4 and more than 70% of CD8), suggesting broad memory maintenance. Only two donors were included in the study, so the extent to which the findings can be generalized is limited.

Synthesis of TCR cDNA relied on 5'RACE template switching, a step that introduced a universal primer site along with unique molecular identifiers. Priming of cDNA synthesis was performed from both the TCR alpha and TCR beta constant segments. Library amplification involved two PCR steps, and the second step added sample barcodes and sequencing adapters. Libraries were sequenced on Illumina HiSeq 2500 (2x100 bp) or NovaSeq (2x150 bp). From the authors' description of their analysis: Demultiplexing of reads and collapsing into UMI consensus sequences were performed with MIGEC, and V(D)J alignment was carried out with MiXCR. Vaccine-responding clonotypes were identified with edgeR using replicate PBMC samples, with FDR below 0.01 and a log2 fold change above 5 up to day 15 being required. Each bulk clonotype was labeled CD4 or CD8 based on which sequenced repertoire, CD4 or CD8, contained the clonotype at higher abundance. TCRdb redid the processing of the public reads, applying fastp at Q25 and MiXCR, and retained in-frame beta chains. CDR3 protein sequences are deduplicated, and each keeps its most common genes and DNA. The V and J calls were not made by the authors but by TCRdb's processing. The sample data list 200,000 to 300,000 distinct CDR3 sequences, and approximately 13% of these were observed just once. The ten largest clones represent about 0.54% of the sample.

This sample comprised CD4+ T cells sorted from PBMCs, obtained 45 days after the yellow fever booster vaccination. The source of this sequence is a man under 40 who received the YFV17D yellow fever vaccine. The chain uses TRBV15 and TRBJ2-7, with no confident D gene call. The nucleotide sequence is given as TGTGCCACCAGCAAAGGACCCATGACCCACGAGCAGTACTTC. This encodes CATSKGPMTHEQYF.